A single sample is the source of the 22 T cell receptor beta chains below, sequenced in a study of T-cell reconstitution after alpha-beta-depleted transplantation in children. Unique molecular identifiers were built into the TCRbeta library. Via MiXCR, TCRdb re-called the PCR reads, giving one row per CDR3 protein. Among roughly 500,000 distinct CDR3 sequences listed, about 30% were seen once. The material was PBMCs from the stem cell graft donor, obtained from the stem cell graft. These receptors came from a human donor who donated a stem cell graft to a child with aplastic anemia.

The sample holds one count of this clonotype. This rearrangement joins TRBV9 to TRBJ2-7; D remains unclear. The germline V gene encodes CDR1 SGDLS and CDR2 YYNGEE. The ends were cut back, 0 bases at V and 4 bases at J, with 20 bases in the middle. This CDR3 region has 17 residues. The CDR3, as DNA: TGTGCCAGCAGCGTAGCTCGGCCGGTCGTTTACGGATACGAGCAGTACGTC. Its protein is CASSVARPVVYGYEQYV.

The chain employs TRBV18 and TRBJ2-5; D may be TRBD1 (6 bases). V was shortened by 4 bases and J by 4 bases, with 19 bases between the two germline ends. This CDR3 is built from 16 residues. Germline values: CDR1 KGHSH, CDR2 LQKENI. CDR3 bases: TGTGCCAGCTCACTAGGACAGCCAGCCTTATCAGAGACCCAGTACTTC. Amino acid sequence: CASSLGQPALSETQYF. Variable domain in full (rest from reference TRBV18 and TRBJ2-5): NAGVMQNPRHLVRRRGQEARLRCSPMKGHSHVYWYRQLPEEGLKFMVYLQKENIIDESGMPKERFSAEFPKEGPSILRIQQVVRGDSAAYFCASSLGQPALSETQYFGPGTRLLVL.

The chain links TRBV5-1 to TRBJ2-1; 10 bases match TRBD2. Per germline, CDR1 SGHRS and CDR2 YFSETQ. This CDR3 has 16 amino acids. V gave up 0 bases and J gave up 6 bases; unmatched junction bases: 6. CDR3 residues: CASSLGIAGGPNEQFF. As DNA, the CDR3 is TGCGCCAGCAGCTTGGGGATAGCGGGAGGCCCCAATGAGCAGTTCTTC.

The chain has TRBV13 and TRBJ2-5; 12 nucleotides line up with TRBD2. Germline CDR1 and CDR2: PRHDT and FYEKMQ (reference sequence). This CDR3 is 16 amino acids long. The junction had 7 bases not matched to a gene; V was cut back by 4 bases and J by 4 bases. The CDR3: CASSSLGTSGPETQYF. CDR3 DNA sequence: TGTGCCAGCAGCTCATTAGGGACTAGCGGGCCAGAGACCCAGTACTTC.

CDR3 loop: CASTRGTSGRGKQFF. The DNA for the CDR3 is TGTGCCAGCACAAGAGGAACTAGCGGGAGGGGAAAGCAGTTCTTC. This chain connects TRBV6-1 to TRBJ2-1, with 13 bases that match TRBD2. The CDR3 runs to 15 residues. Per germline, CDR1 MNHNS and CDR2 SASEGT. V lost 7 bases and J lost 11; bases outside the gene matches: 11.

The chain combines TRBV5-1 with TRBJ1-1; a possible D gene is TRBD1 (6 bases). V lost 2 bases and J 2 bases, leaving 16 bases between the germline ends. CDR3 length equals 16 residues. Germline values: CDR1 SGHRS, CDR2 YFSETQ. The CDR3 DNA sequence: TGCGCCAGCAGCTTTGGCGGACAGCGGACTAACACTGAAGCTTTCTTT. Its translation: CASSFGGQRTNTEAFF.

The V call is TRBV30, the J call TRBJ1-5; the D gene is possibly TRBD1 (5 bases). Germline CDR1 is GTSNPN and CDR2 is SVGIG (reference sequence). V was cut by 2 bases and J by 6 bases, with 11 bases left in between. The CDR3 has 13 amino acids. Here the CDR3 reads CAWSRGGIQPQHF. The CDR3 DNA reads TGTGCCTGGAGTCGTGGGGGAATTCAGCCCCAGCATTTT.

This clonotype showed up just a few times. This chain connects TRBV12-3 or TRBV12-4 to TRBJ1-3; 12 nucleotides match TRBD1. The V gene end was trimmed by 5 bases and the J gene end by 4 bases; junction bases not matched to a gene: 6. The CDR3 length is 16 residues. CDR3 bases: TGTGCCAGCAGTGGGACAGGGGGCTCAGTCGGAAACACCATATATTTT. Protein: CASSGTGGSVGNTIYF.

The rearrangement uses TRBV4-2 and TRBJ2-3; 13 bases are a match to TRBD2. Germline values: CDR1 LGHNA, CDR2 YNFKEQ. The CDR3 covers 17 residues. The V gene end was trimmed by 4 bases and the J gene end by 0 bases; junction bases not matched to a gene: 4. CDR3 nucleotides: TGTGCCAGCAGCCGGACTAGCGGGAGTGACAGCACAGATACGCAGTATTTT. Protein product: CASSRTSGSDSTDTQYF.

The CDR3 DNA reads TGTGCCAGCAGAAAATGGGGACTAGCGGGAGGGCCCGTGAGAGATACGCAGTATTTT. Amino acids: CASRKWGLAGGPVRDTQYF. The chain joins TRBV6-2 or TRBV6-3 to TRBJ2-3; 16 nucleotides line up with TRBD2. Germline V CDR1 and CDR2: MNHEY, SVGEGT. The CDR3 runs 19 residues. V dropped 6 bases and J dropped 5; count of bases not matched to a gene: 14.

This clonotype was counted a few times. V is TRBV9 and J is TRBJ2-3; possibly TRBD2 for D (6 bases). V was trimmed by 1 base and J by 2 bases, leaving 11 bases between them. The CDR3 covers 15 residues. Germline lookup yields CDR1 SGDLS and CDR2 YYNGEE. The CDR3 protein is CASSVSTSNTDTQYF. CDR3 coding DNA: TGTGCCAGCAGCGTATCCACTAGCAACACAGATACGCAGTATTTT.

V gene TRBV20-1 combines with J gene TRBJ2-5; D is ambiguous. The CDR3 extends over 11 amino acids. CDR1 DFQATT and CDR2 SNEGSKA come from the germline V gene (reference sequence). Trimming removed 4 bases at V and 7 bases at J, with 10 bases between. The CDR3 DNA sequence: TGCAGTGCTAAGACCCCCCGGACCCAGTACTTC. Encoded protein: CSAKTPRTQYF.

This clonotype has a handful of counts. This chain connects TRBV29-1 to TRBJ2-2, with D hard to call. This CDR3 spans 15 amino acids. The germline gives CDR1 SQVTM, CDR2 ANQGSEA. V was cut by 4 bases and J by 4 bases, with 16 bases left in between. In nucleotides, the CDR3 is TGCAGCGTTGGTTTTTGGGCAGATCGCACCGGGGAGCTGTTTTTT. This codes for CSVGFWADRTGELFF.

In this sample, this clonotype turned up a few times. This sequence joins TRBV27 and TRBJ2-7, with a weak D call TRBD2 (6 bases). With 3 bases removed from V and 5 bases from J, the gap between germline ends came to 20 bases. The length of the CDR3 is 16 residues. Germline V gene sequence: CDR1 MNHEY, CDR2 SMNVEV (reference sequence). Here the CDR3 reads CASSFLTSTSPDEQYF. CDR3 bases: TGTGCCAGCAGTTTCCTGACTAGTACCAGCCCCGACGAGCAGTACTTC.

As to this clonotype: One end of the junction fails to match germline, which may point to a read error. The chain links TRBV29-1 to TRBJ2-2, with a tentative D call TRBD2 (6 bases). CDR3 length equals 14 residues. Germline CDR1 SQVTM, CDR2 ANQGSEA. The CDR3 protein is CSVEGDFITGELFF. DNA of the CDR3: TGCAGCGTCGAAGGGGACTTTATAACCGGGGAGCTGTTTTTT.

This clonotype was counted between two and nine times. This chain links TRBV12-3 or TRBV12-4 with TRBJ1-5; 8 bases fit TRBD1. V trimming: 5 bases; J trimming: 5 bases; junction bases outside the gene matches: 14. This CDR3 is built from 17 residues. This chain's CDR3 is CASSTSSGTGDHQPQHF. The CDR3 coding sequence is TGTGCCAGCAGTACCTCATCCGGGACAGGAGACCATCAGCCCCAGCATTTT.

This clonotype was observed a few times. The CDR3 DNA reads TGTGCCAGCAGGGGCGAACTAACCTTTAACTATGGCTACACCTTC. It is translated as CASRGELTFNYGYTF. The chain employs TRBV6-2 or TRBV6-3 and TRBJ1-2, with unresolved D. The V gene lost 6 bases and the J gene lost 1 base, with 15 bases spanning the gap. Germline CDR1 is MNHEY and CDR2 is SVGEGT. This CDR3 spans 15 amino acids.

This clonotype was detected only a few times. This chain uses TRBV20-1 with TRBJ2-1; TRBD2 might be the D (6 bases). The V end was cut by 5 bases, the J end by 5 bases, with 22 bases between. Germline CDR1 and CDR2: DFQATT and SNEGSKA (reference sequence). The CDR3 extends over 16 amino acids. CDR3 in amino acids: CSAGPSAGWSNNEQFF. CDR3 sequence (DNA): TGCAGTGCTGGACCCTCGGCGGGATGGTCCAACAATGAGCAGTTCTTC.

The sample holds many counts of this clonotype. This chain connects TRBV20-1 to TRBJ1-1; 10 nucleotides align to TRBD1. V gave up 5 bases and J gave up 1 base; unmatched junction bases: 10. The CDR3 is made up of 16 amino acids. The germline CDR1 and CDR2 sequences are DFQATT and SNEGSKA (reference sequence). The CDR3 loop reads CSAPDRGRPSNTEAFF. The CDR3 DNA sequence: TGCAGTGCTCCTGACAGGGGGCGCCCCTCGAACACTGAAGCTTTCTTT.

This clonotype showed up just a few times. The J gene is TRBJ1-2, the V gene TRBV9; D might be TRBD1 (5 bases). Germline V CDR1 and CDR2: SGDLS, YYNGEE. CDR3 size: 13 residues. V lost 5 bases, J lost 2 bases, and 10 bases lay in between. The CDR3 protein is CASSGGVNYGYTF. As DNA, the CDR3 is TGTGCCAGCAGTGGGGGGGTGAACTATGGCTACACCTTC.

The rearrangement links TRBV5-6 to TRBJ1-2, with 9 bases lining up with TRBD1. V trimming: 4 bases; J trimming: 8 bases; junction bases outside the gene matches: 15. Germline lookup yields CDR1 SGHDT and CDR2 YYEEEE. The CDR3 is made up of 16 amino acids. For the CDR3, the DNA is TGTGCCAGCAGCCCCGCTAGGAAACAGGGGGCAGAGGGCTACACCTTC. Its protein is CASSPARKQGAEGYTF. Drawing the rest from reference TRBV5-6 and TRBJ1-2, the complete variable domain is DAGVTQSPTHLIKTRGQQVTLRCSPKSGHDTVSWYQQALGQGPQFIFQYYEEEERQRGNFPDRFSGHQFPNYSSELNVNALLLGDSALYLCASSPARKQGAEGYTFGSGTRLTVV.

The rearrangement uses TRBV6-2 or TRBV6-3 and TRBJ1-1, with D possibly matching TRBD1 (5 bases). The V gene's germline CDR1 is MNHEY and CDR2 SVGEGT. This CDR3 region has 15 residues. Trimming took 2 bases from V and 0 from J, leaving 10 bases between them. The CDR3 DNA is TGTGCCAGCAGTTACGGAGGGACCATGAACACTGAAGCTTTCTTT. This encodes CASSYGGTMNTEAFF.